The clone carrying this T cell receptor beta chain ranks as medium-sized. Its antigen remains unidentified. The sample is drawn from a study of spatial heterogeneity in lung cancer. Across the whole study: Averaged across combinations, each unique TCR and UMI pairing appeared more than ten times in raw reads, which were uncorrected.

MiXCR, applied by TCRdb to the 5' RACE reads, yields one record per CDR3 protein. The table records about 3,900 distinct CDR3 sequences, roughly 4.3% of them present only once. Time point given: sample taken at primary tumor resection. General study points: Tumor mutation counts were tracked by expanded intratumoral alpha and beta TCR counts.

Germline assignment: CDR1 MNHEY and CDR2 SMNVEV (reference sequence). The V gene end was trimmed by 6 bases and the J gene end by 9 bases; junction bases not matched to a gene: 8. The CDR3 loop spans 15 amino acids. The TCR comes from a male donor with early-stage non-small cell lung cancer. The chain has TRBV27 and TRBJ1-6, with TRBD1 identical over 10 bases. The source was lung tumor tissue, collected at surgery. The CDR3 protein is CASRTTRTGGSPLHF. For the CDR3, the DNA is TGTGCCAGCAGAACAACTCGGACAGGGGGTTCACCCCTCCACTTT.